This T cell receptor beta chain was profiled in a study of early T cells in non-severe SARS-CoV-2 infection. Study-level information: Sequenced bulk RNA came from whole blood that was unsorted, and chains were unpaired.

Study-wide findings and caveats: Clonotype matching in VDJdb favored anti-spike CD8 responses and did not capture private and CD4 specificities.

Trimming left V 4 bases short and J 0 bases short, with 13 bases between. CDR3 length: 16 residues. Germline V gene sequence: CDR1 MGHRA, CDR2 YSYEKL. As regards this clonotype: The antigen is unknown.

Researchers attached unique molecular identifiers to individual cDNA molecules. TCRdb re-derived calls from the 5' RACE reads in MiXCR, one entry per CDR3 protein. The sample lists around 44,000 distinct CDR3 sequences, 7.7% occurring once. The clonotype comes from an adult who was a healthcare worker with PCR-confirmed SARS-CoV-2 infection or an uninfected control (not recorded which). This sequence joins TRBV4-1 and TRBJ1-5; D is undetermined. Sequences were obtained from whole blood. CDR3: CASSRDAGSSNQPQHF. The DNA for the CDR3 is TGCGCCAGCAGCCGAGATGCCGGGAGTAGCAATCAGCCCCAGCATTTT.